This TCR beta chain originates from a study of T cell responses to AZD1222 COVID-19 vaccine (dated by TCRdb to the early 2020s). Broadly, across the study: Because spike-specific TCR depth and breadth did not differ between the two schedules, AZD1222 recipients who got a second dose at roughly 4 weeks were pooled with those who got a second dose at roughly 12 weeks. Trial participants were enrolled by age into subgroups of 18-55, 56-69 and 70-plus years, and around 150, 28 and 57 TCR-sequenced participants, respectively, were included in these subgroups. TCR sequencing covered fewer than 250 trial participants: 207 given two doses of AZD1222 and approximately 26 given two doses of MenACWY control vaccine.

Findings and caveats that apply to the study as a whole: Participants were mostly white British and included more females than males, and it was suggested by the authors that clonal diversity may have been underestimated. A significant rise in spike-specific TCR breadth and depth was observed after two AZD1222 doses relative to day 0 and relative to MenACWY recipients. The 56-69-year group was small, and its depth increase did not reach significance, likely because of low power. Because no samples from the day 14 peak response were available, repertoires could be characterized only after the peak T cell response. Conclusions about previously exposed vaccinees were limited because only a handful of AZD1222 recipients were SARS-CoV-2 seropositive at baseline. The whole spike protein was spanned by vaccine-associated CD4 TCRs, and dominant responses were seen in regions 160-218 and 743-854. Nearly half of unique spike-specific TCRs reportedly recognized epitopes outside regions mutated in the B.1.351 and B.1.1.7 variants.

The germline V gene supplies CDR1 ENHRY and CDR2 SYGVKD. The CDR3 sequence holds 15 residues, the cysteine and phenylalanine included. Just CDR3 DNA is preserved here, 45 bases in frame from base 1. V is reduced by 3 bases and J by 0 bases, leaving a spacing of 11 bases between them. Comment on this clone: Its antigen is not yet known. Qualities for individual bases were not recorded, and no much larger clone is one base off.

The time point label on this specimen signifies: baseline before first vaccination. The vaccinee samples were drawn from two UK trials, COV001 and COV002, one of which was a single-blind randomized controlled phase 2/3 trial testing AZD1222 (ChAdOx1 nCoV-19) in healthy adults. For TCRbeta chain sequencing, PBMC samples from trial participants were taken at day 0 and at day 28 after the second dose. The CDR3 regions of human TCRbeta chains were subjected to immunosequencing. In the original analysis: Repertoire TCRs were matched against a reference library of SARS-CoV-2-specific TCRs generated with the MIRA antigen-specificity platform. Breadth meant the fraction of unique TCRs that were SARS-CoV-2-associated, whereas depth meant the fraction of total T cells that were SARS-CoV-2-associated. Each spike-specific TCR was assigned to its reactive spike region and to a CD4 or CD8 class using the MIRA data. Log10-transformed breadth and depth values were compared by one-way ANOVA with Sidak's multiple comparisons tests. TCRdb carries this immuneACCESS record with in-frame sequences only. Its versions omit some clonotypes, under half of them owing to an unresolved V gene in the studies checked, with the rest unexplained. Clone size and V and J calls were adopted from that table, with D and trimming inferred from the DNA. Across this sample there are approximately 190,000 clones, with around 94% seen only once. 1% to 1.5% of the sample goes to the ten largest clones.

The V and J segments used are TRBV10-3 and TRBJ2-5; there is no confident call for the D gene. Sequences were derived from peripheral blood, sampled on day 0 of AZD1222 vaccination. This receptor was obtained from an adult in good health. Here the CDR3 is given as CAISELRAHQETQYF. The nucleotides are TGTGCCATCAGTGAACTCCGGGCCCACCAAGAGACCCAGTACTTC.